The 2 T cell receptor beta chains below were found in one sample sequenced in a study of blood T cell repertoires in COVID-19. Sequenced by immunoSEQ multiplex PCR; TCRdb stores in-frame clones only, minus some. This sample carries almost 200,000 clones, about 90% of them seen once, and the ten largest clones take about 8.8%. The material sequenced was PBMCs or T cells enriched from blood (not recorded which). These receptors came from a woman aged 18-30 years who had recovered from COVID-19.

The J gene is TRBJ2-3, the V gene TRBV3-1 (or the pseudogene TRBV3-2), with 8 bases fitting TRBD2. This CDR3 region has 18 residues. The V segment lost 4 bases and the J segment 0 bases; nucleotides outside the gene matches: 12. CDR1 LGHDT and CDR2 YNNKEL come from the germline V gene (reference sequence). The CDR3 DNA reads TGTGCCAGCAGCCCTTTTGGCGGGGGGACACGTAGCACAGATACGCAGTATTTT. Protein product: CASSPFGGGTRSTDTQYF.

The chain's CDR3 is CAISESPGQGLQFF. The CDR3 bases are TGTGCCATCAGTGAGTCCCCGGGACAGGGGTTGCAGTTCTTC. The chain is built from TRBV10-3 and TRBJ2-1, with 10 bases that match TRBD1. The ends lost 0 bases at V and 12 bases at J; junction bases unmatched: 5. From germline, CDR1 is ENHRY and CDR2 SYGVKD. The CDR3 sequence is 14 residues long.